The rows below give T cell receptor beta chains drawn from one sample of a study of blood T cells in healthy people across ages. Using its own MiXCR run on the 5' RACE reads, TCRdb lists one record per CDR3 protein. The sample contains some 800,000 distinct CDR3 sequences, around 45% of which appear only once. The sample was blood. These receptors were collected from a man between 60 and 75 years old in good health. Each CDR3 is given with its conserved first and last residue. Fields, in order: V gene, D gene, clone size, J gene, CDR3 length, CDR3 protein, CDR3 DNA. A D gene is named only where the DNA matches it firmly. Clone size is shown for a subset of rows, as once, few, many or a class of expanded clone.

>TRBV29-1|NA|few|TRBJ2-1|14
CSVESGRGVNEQFF
TGCAGCGTTGAATCTGGCAGGGGTGTAAATGAGCAGTTCTTC
>TRBV20-1|NA|few|TRBJ1-2|14
CSAAFSSQMGGYTF
TGCAGTGCCGCATTTTCCAGCCAAATGGGTGGCTACACCTTC
>TRBV28|TRBD1|NA|TRBJ2-7|16
CASSFAPGQGGYEQYF
TGTGCCAGCAGTTTTGCCCCGGGACAGGGCGGGTACGAGCAGTACTTC
>TRBV12-3/TRBV12-4|TRBD1|NA|TRBJ1-2|13
CASSRNRGDGYTF
TGTGCCAGCAGTCGAAACAGGGGGGATGGCTACACCTTC
>TRBV2|NA|NA|TRBJ1-1|15
CASSEARRGEGKAFF
TGTGCCAGCAGTGAAGCTCGCAGGGGCGAGGGGAAAGCTTTCTTT
>TRBV4-1|NA|once|TRBJ1-5|18
CASSQDVSTGVGNQLQHF
TGCGCCAGCAGCCAAGACGTTAGTACTGGTGTAGGCAATCAGCTCCAGCATTTT
>TRBV7-2|NA|NA|TRBJ1-1|14
CAGSREVMNTEAFF
TGTGCCGGTAGCCGTGAAGTCATGAACACTGAAGCTTTCTTT
>TRBV20-1|NA|few|TRBJ2-6|14
CSALESSGANVLTF
TGCAGTGCCCTCGAGAGCTCTGGGGCCAACGTCCTGACTTTC
>TRBV5-6|NA|NA|TRBJ1-2|13
CASREASTYGYTF
TGTGCCAGCAGGGAGGCCTCGACGTACGGCTACACCTTC
>TRBV7-2|NA|few|TRBJ2-2|16
CASSLKVGLGTGELFF
TGTGCCAGCAGCTTAAAAGTGGGGCTGGGCACCGGGGAGCTGTTTTTT
>TRBV20-1|NA|NA|TRBJ2-7|13
CSARERGGYEQYF
TGCAGTGCTAGAGAACGTGGGGGCTACGAGCAGTACTTC
>TRBV28|TRBD1|few|TRBJ2-3|17
CASSPLNPGGGTDTQYF
TGTGCCAGCAGTCCCCTCAACCCAGGGGGCGGCACAGATACGCAGTATTTT
>TRBV5-1|NA|NA|TRBJ1-2|12
CASRLDSNGYTF
TGCGCCAGCAGATTGGACAGTAATGGCTACACCTTC
>TRBV9|NA|NA|TRBJ1-2|15
CASSVQTNLNYGYTF
TGTGCCAGCAGCGTACAAACTAACCTTAACTATGGCTACACCTTC
>TRBV28|NA|many|TRBJ1-6|12
CASTPPRGPLHF
TGTGCCAGCACCCCCCCGAGGGGGCCCCTCCACTTT
>TRBV5-1|TRBD1|NA|TRBJ2-7|14
CASSTATGGYEQYF
TGCGCCAGCAGCACAGCAACAGGGGGCTACGAGCAGTACTTC
>TRBV5-4|NA|NA|TRBJ1-2|14
CASSSELNDYGYTF
TGTGCCAGCAGCTCGGAGTTGAATGACTATGGCTACACCTTC
>TRBV18|TRBD1|few|TRBJ2-7|14
CASSPRTGFYEQYF
TGTGCCAGCTCACCGCGGACAGGATTCTACGAGCAGTACTTC
>TRBV6-5|TRBD2|NA|TRBJ2-7|16
CASSYRLAGAHYEQYF
TGTGCCAGCAGTTATCGGCTAGCGGGGGCACACTACGAGCAGTACTTC
>TRBV12-3/TRBV12-4|TRBD1|once|TRBJ1-2|14
CASRTQGKSGGYTF
TGTGCCAGCAGAACACAGGGGAAATCGGGTGGCTACACCTTC
>TRBV9|NA|NA|TRBJ1-4|16
CASSTQPGGLNEKLFF
TGTGCCAGCAGCACTCAACCGGGAGGGCTAAATGAAAAACTGTTTTTT
>TRBV12-3/TRBV12-4|NA|NA|TRBJ1-2|13
CASSLARPGGYTF
TGTGCCAGCAGTTTAGCCCGACCTGGTGGCTACACCTTC
>TRBV4-3|TRBD1|few|TRBJ2-4|15
CASSQQTGNPNIRYF
TGCGCCAGCAGCCAACAGACAGGGAATCCAAACATTCGGTACTTC
>TRBV28|NA|NA|TRBJ2-7|15
CASSSRDKGSYEQYF
TGTGCCAGCAGTTCCCGGGACAAAGGATCCTACGAGCAGTACTTC
>TRBV20-1|NA|NA|TRBJ1-5|12
CSARKGLQPQHF
TGCAGTGCTAGAAAGGGGTTGCAGCCCCAGCATTTT
>TRBV5-1|TRBD2|once|TRBJ2-1|16
CASGWASGGADNEQFF
TGCGCCAGCGGCTGGGCTAGCGGGGGGGCCGACAATGAGCAGTTCTTC
>TRBV13|NA|NA|TRBJ1-4|14
CASSLGFGDEKLFF
TGTGCCAGCAGCCTCGGATTCGGAGACGAAAAACTGTTTTTT
>TRBV2|TRBD2|once|TRBJ2-7|17
CASSDLGSSGSYNEQYF
TGTGCCAGCAGTGATCTCGGTTCTAGCGGCTCCTACAATGAGCAGTACTTC
>TRBV20-1|NA|NA|TRBJ1-3|14
CSARDIASGNTIYF
TGCAGTGCTAGAGATATAGCCTCGGGAAACACCATATATTTT
>TRBV7-3|NA|NA|TRBJ2-1|19
CASSTEPLRGWATENEQFF
TGTGCCAGCAGCACCGAGCCGTTGAGGGGCTGGGCCACGGAAAATGAGCAGTTCTTC
>TRBV4-3|NA|once|TRBJ2-7|13
CASSQEPGYEQYF
TGCGCCAGCAGCCAAGAACCGGGCTACGAGCAGTACTTC
>TRBV9|NA|few|TRBJ1-2|15
CASSEKVGAVYGYTF
TGTGCCAGCAGCGAAAAGGTGGGCGCAGTCTATGGCTACACCTTC
>TRBV29-1|NA|NA|TRBJ2-7|12
CSVEDRYNEQYF
TGCAGCGTTGAGGACCGCTACAATGAGCAGTACTTC
>TRBV29-1|TRBD1|few|TRBJ2-7|12
CSVLGQVYEQYF
TGCAGCGTTCTAGGACAGGTCTACGAGCAGTACTTC
>TRBV10-1|TRBD2|NA|TRBJ2-1|17
CASSAADSGGTYNEQFF
TGCGCCAGCAGTGCCGCCGACAGCGGGGGGACCTACAATGAGCAGTTCTTC
>TRBV27|NA|NA|TRBJ1-2|15
CASSSQGAGGYGYTF
TGTGCCAGCAGCTCTCAGGGAGCCGGCGGCTATGGCTACACCTTC
>TRBV11-2|NA|NA|TRBJ2-7|16
CASTLRGGRSYNEQYF
TGTGCCAGCACGCTCAGGGGGGGCCGCTCCTACAATGAGCAGTACTTC
>TRBV9|TRBD2|few|TRBJ2-5|14
CASSVVSGGETQYF
TGTGCCAGCAGCGTAGTTAGCGGGGGAGAGACCCAGTACTTC
>TRBV20-1|NA|NA|TRBJ2-3|13
CRVQGGPTDTQYF
TGCAGGGTTCAGGGTGGCCCCACAGATACGCAGTATTTT
>TRBV5-1|TRBD2|NA|TRBJ2-1|16
CASSRLTSGSYNEQFF
TGCGCCAGCAGCCGCTTGACTAGCGGCTCCTACAATGAGCAGTTCTTC
>TRBV6-2/TRBV6-3|NA|NA|TRBJ2-7|19
CASSYSVGPYGQTPYEQYF
TGTGCCAGCAGTTACTCTGTCGGTCCCTACGGACAGACCCCCTACGAGCAGTACTTC
>TRBV2|NA|NA|TRBJ2-4|11
CASRYMDIQYF
TGTGCCAGCAGGTACATGGACATTCAGTACTTC
>TRBV6-2/TRBV6-3|TRBD2|few|TRBJ2-7|15
CASSGPGLAGYEQYF
TGTGCCAGCAGTGGACCGGGACTAGCCGGCTACGAGCAGTACTTC
>TRBV4-3|NA|few|TRBJ2-7|14
CASSQGPGSYEQYF
TGCGCCAGCAGCCAAGGCCCAGGGTCCTACGAGCAGTACTTC
>TRBV19|TRBD1|NA|TRBJ1-2|14
CASTPGQGGYGYTF
TGTGCCAGTACCCCCGGACAGGGAGGGTATGGCTACACCTTC